This T cell receptor (beta chain) originates from a study of CD8 T cells in ankylosing spondylitis. This clonotype was counted at least ten times. CDR1 and CDR2 from the germline V gene are SGHTA and FQGNSA. The CDR3 extends over 13 amino acids. With 3 bases removed from V and 2 bases from J, the gap between germline ends came to 4 bases. TCRdb independently ran MiXCR on the 5' RACE reads; one entry per CDR3 protein. Among 250,000 to 350,000 distinct CDR3 sequences, about a fifth were seen once, and the ten largest hold roughly 3.4%. The rearrangement uses TRBV7-2 and TRBJ2-2; D is undetermined. Specimen: blood, either unsorted or a sorted T cell fraction (not recorded which). The sequence came from a female donor with ankylosing spondylitis or in good health (not recorded which). CDR3: CASSLGNTGELFF. CDR3 nucleotide sequence: TGTGCCAGCAGCTTGGGAAACACCGGGGAGCTGTTTTTT.